These 18 T cell receptor beta chains came from one sample sequenced in a study of T cells in Graves' hyperthyroidism and ophthalmopathy (dated 2019 in TCRdb). Library generation was performed with multiplex PCR. Instrument on record: Illumina HiSeq 2000. The TCR beta CDR3 regions were amplified from RNA transcripts. A first-round RT-PCR of the TCR CDR3 used the HTBI primer set with the Qiagen OneStep RT-PCR kit. TCRdb trimmed public reads at Q25 via fastp, called clones via MiXCR and kept in-frame beta chains. A single entry per CDR3 protein holds the most common genes and DNA from its merged rows. The sample records 450,000 to 700,000 distinct CDR3 sequences, around 45% of which are singletons. The ten largest clones represent approximately 8.4% of the sample. The sample consisted of peripheral blood or thyroid tissue (not recorded which). These receptors were taken from a woman younger than 30 with Graves' hyperthyroidism.

This rearrangement joins TRBV29-1 to TRBJ2-7; 9 positions match TRBD2. The DNA end favors TRBJ2-1, so the J call may be wrong. Per germline, CDR1 SQVTM and CDR2 ANQGSEA. This CDR3 contains 14 residues. The DNA of the CDR3 is TGCAGCGTTGAACCCAGCGGGAGGCTCAATGAGCAGTTCTTC. Its protein product is CSVEPSGRLNEQFF.

This clonotype was seen many times. The chain links TRBV12-3 or TRBV12-4 to TRBJ1-2, with D unresolved. V was pared by 3 bases and J by 6 bases, with 8 bases between. This CDR3 has 12 residues. CDR3 nucleotide sequence: TGTGCCAGCAGTTTCCGGAGTAATGGCTACACCTTC. It yields the protein CASSFRSNGYTF.

The chain uses TRBV7-3 and TRBJ2-5, with 9 bases that match TRBD1. The CDR3 has 16 amino acids. The germline V gene has CDR1 SGHTA and CDR2 FQGTGA. The J segment lost 7 bases and the V segment lost 5 bases, leaving 14 bases of the junction unmatched. The CDR3 sequence: CASSVGAGQGFVTQYF. The CDR3 coding sequence is TGTGCCAGCAGCGTAGGAGCGGGACAGGGTTTCGTGACCCAGTACTTC.

Ten or more counts support this clonotype. V and J are TRBV9 and TRBJ2-2, with TRBD2 identical over 11 bases. Germline CDR1 and CDR2: SGDLS and YYNGEE. The CDR3 has 16 residues. The ends lost 4 bases at V and 1 base at J; junction bases unmatched: 3. The CDR3 DNA reads TGTGCCAGCAGCTCTGGGACTAGCGGGAACACCGGGGAGCTGTTTTTT. Its protein is CASSSGTSGNTGELFF.

The rearrangement links TRBV6-1 to TRBJ2-7; no definite D call. Germline V lookup: CDR1 MNHNS, CDR2 SASEGT. The CDR3 loop spans 13 amino acids. V lost 5 bases and J 2 bases, leaving 10 bases between the germline ends. DNA of the CDR3: TGTGCCAGCAGTTACAGTACTACCTACGAGCAGTACTTC. It translates to CASSYSTTYEQYF.

A word on this clonotype: Given a much more abundant clone one base away, this may be a read error. The gene calls are TRBV20-1 and TRBJ1-5; D gene unclear. The CDR3 covers 15 residues. Germline V gives CDR1 DFQATT, CDR2 SNEGSKA (reference sequence). The V end was cut by 3 bases, the J end by 0 bases, with 12 bases between. The CDR3 loop reads CSASDAAYSNQPQHF. CDR3 nucleotides: TGCAGTGCTAGCGATGCCGCATATAGCAATCAGCCCCAGCATTTT.

There are many counts of this clonotype. As DNA, the CDR3 is TGTGCCAGCAGCTTTCGTGGGGGGGAGACCCAGTACTTC. This gives the protein CASSFRGGETQYF. This chain links TRBV7-9 with TRBJ2-5; D possibly corresponds to TRBD2 (6 bases). CDR3 length: 13 residues. Germline-derived CDR1 and CDR2 are SEHNR and FQNEAQ (reference sequence). V lost 3 bases and J 5 bases, leaving 10 bases between the germline ends.

The table lists this clonotype with many counts. The CDR3 DNA sequence: TGTGCCAGTAGTATATCAGGGGCTGACTATGGCTACACCTTC. Protein sequence: CASSISGADYGYTF. The chain employs TRBV19 and TRBJ1-2; D is perhaps TRBD1 (6 bases). V dropped 2 bases and J dropped 3 bases, with 10 bases sitting between them. The CDR3 covers 14 residues. Per the germline V gene, CDR1 is LNHDA and CDR2 is SQIVND (reference sequence).

This clonotype occurred many times. The chain couples TRBV4-2 to TRBJ1-2; D is unresolved. CDR3 length: 17 residues. CDR1 and CDR2 (germline): LGHNA, YNFKEQ. Trimming pared 0 bases from V and 9 bases from J, leaving 23 bases between. The CDR3 sequence is CASSQEAGSGTVFSYTF. CDR3 in DNA: TGTGCCAGCAGCCAAGAGGCCGGCTCAGGTACGGTGTTTAGCTACACCTTC.

The chain couples TRBV2 to TRBJ1-5; 7 bases match TRBD1. This CDR3 is 15 amino acids long. Losses at the gene ends were 7 bases for V and 0 bases for J; bases not matched to a gene: 6. CDR1 and CDR2 from the germline V gene are SNHLY and FYNNEI. As DNA, the CDR3 is TGTGCCAGCAAACAGGGGCTAGCTAGCAATCAGCCCCAGCATTTT. This sequence encodes CASKQGLASNQPQHF. The full variable domain, its missing parts supplied by reference TRBV2 and TRBJ1-5, is EPEVTQTPSHQVTQMGQEVILRCVPISNHLYFYWYRQILGQKVEFLVSFYNNEISEKSEIFDDQFSVERPDGSNFTLKIRSTKLEDSAMYFCASKQGLASNQPQHFGDGTRLSIL.

V and J are TRBV30 and TRBJ1-2; TRBD1 agrees at 8 bases. The CDR3 runs to 13 residues. The V and J ends lost 3 bases and 6 bases, in that order; junction bases with no gene match: 6. Germline-derived CDR1 and CDR2 are GTSNPN and SVGIG (reference sequence). The CDR3 loop is CAWRGTGDNGYTF. CDR3 nucleotides: TGTGCCTGGAGGGGGACAGGAGATAATGGCTACACCTTC.

With respect to this clonotype: This clone may be a read error of a much larger clone one base away. The V gene is TRBV12-3 or TRBV12-4, the J gene TRBJ2-5; perhaps TRBD1 as D (6 bases). This CDR3 spans 16 amino acids. V was clipped by 5 bases and J by 2 bases, with 18 bases between them. The CDR3 coding sequence is TGTGCCAGCAGTCATCTGTTCGGGACATCACAAGAGACCCAGTACTTC. It translates to CASSHLFGTSQETQYF.

With regard to this clonotype: Lacking the conserved final phenylalanine or tryptophan, this CDR3 likely reflects a read error. The limits of the CDR3 on the DNA are not certain, so only TCRdb's listed CDR3 is given. The V gene is TRBV7-9, the J gene TRBJ2-7; the D call in the table, TRBD1, was not verified against the DNA. From its first to its last residue, the CDR3 has 11 amino acids. Germline CDR1 reads SEHNR; CDR2 reads FQNEAQ (reference sequence). The CDR3 here is CASSLLGGKNT.

This clonotype was detected many times. V and J are TRBV2 and TRBJ1-1; D ambiguous. The CDR3 length is 13 residues. V shed 4 bases and J shed 4 bases, with 10 bases lying between them. Germline loops: CDR1 SNHLY, CDR2 FYNNEI. CDR3 sequence: CASSGASGTEAFF. The CDR3 coding sequence is TGTGCCAGCAGTGGAGCCTCGGGCACTGAAGCTTTCTTT.

This clonotype has ten or more counts. V and J are TRBV11-2 and TRBJ2-7, with D possibly being TRBD1 (6 bases). V dropped 8 bases and J dropped 3 bases, with 14 bases sitting between them. Germline CDR1 SGHAT, CDR2 FQNNGV. This CDR3 comprises 13 residues. As DNA, the CDR3 is TGTGCCAGCGACCGGGACATTAACTACGAGCAGTACTTC. This encodes CASDRDINYEQYF.

The rearrangement links TRBV2 to TRBJ1-1; 8 nucleotides agree with TRBD1. CDR1 and CDR2 (germline): SNHLY, FYNNEI. The CDR3 sequence is 12 residues long. The ends lost 6 bases at V and 8 bases at J; junction bases unmatched: 5. The CDR3 coding sequence is TGTGCCAGCAGCGCTACAGGGGGGGAAGCTTTCTTT. Its protein is CASSATGGEAFF.

This clonotype was counted at least ten times. The chain has TRBV2 and TRBJ1-4; no clear D gene. This CDR3 is 14 amino acids long. Germline lookup yields CDR1 SNHLY and CDR2 FYNNEI. Trimming took off 4 bases at V and 8 bases at J, with 14 bases between the two ends. The CDR3 protein is CASSARGPQEKLFF. CDR3 coding DNA: TGTGCCAGCAGTGCCCGAGGGCCGCAGGAAAAACTGTTTTTT.

In its sample, this clonotype was seen many times. The genes are TRBV6-6 and TRBJ2-6, with unresolved D. The CDR3 is 15 amino acids. Germline-derived CDR1 and CDR2 are MNHNY and SVGAGI (reference sequence). The ends were cut back, 5 bases at V and 2 bases at J, with 10 bases in the middle. The CDR3 bases are TGTGCCAGCAGTCCTGACATTGCTGGGGCCAACGTCCTGACTTTC. It specifies CASSPDIAGANVLTF.